These 25 T cell receptor beta chains were all obtained from the same sample, sequenced in a study of blood T cell repertoires in COVID-19. Using immunoSEQ multiplex PCR, the repertoire was profiled, and TCRdb retains in-frame clones only, with some absent. The table has roughly 130,000 clones, roughly 80% seen once; the top ten hold 9.5% to 15%. Sequencing was done on a sample of peripheral blood. These receptor sequences come from a woman aged 25 to 45 who had recovered from COVID-19.

Only one count was recorded for this clone. The V gene is TRBV2, the J gene TRBJ1-2; perhaps TRBD1 as D (6 bases). Germline V CDR1 and CDR2: SNHLY, FYNNEI. V lost 6 bases and J lost 1, with 21 bases in between. The length of the CDR3 is 17 residues. This chain's CDR3 is CASRPKDLGAFNYGYTF. The CDR3 coding sequence is TGTGCCAGCAGGCCGAAGGATTTGGGGGCCTTTAACTATGGCTACACCTTC.

The rearrangement joins TRBV18 to TRBJ2-1; D gene unclear. CDR1 and CDR2 from the germline V gene are KGHSH and LQKENI. This CDR3 region has 13 residues. V was clipped by 4 bases and J by 5 bases, with 9 bases between them. CDR3 in amino acids: CASSLLFDNEQFF. The CDR3 DNA reads as TGTGCCAGCTCACTCCTTTTCGACAATGAGCAGTTCTTC.

CDR3 sequence reads: CAWGIGIARETQYF. The CDR3 DNA sequence: TGTGCCTGGGGGATCGGGATAGCCCGAGAGACCCAGTACTTC. This chain joins TRBV30 and TRBJ2-5; the D gene is possibly TRBD2 (5 bases). CDR1 is GTSNPN and CDR2 is SVGIG in the germline V gene (reference sequence). V shed 5 bases and J shed 4 bases, with 17 bases lying between them. The CDR3 has 14 residues.

This chain joins TRBV11-2 and TRBJ2-5; D is perhaps TRBD2 (5 bases). The V gene's germline CDR1 is SGHAT and CDR2 FQNNGV. The ends were cut back, 3 bases at V and 5 bases at J, with 16 bases in the middle. This CDR3 has 15 residues. The CDR3 DNA reads as TGTGCCAGCAGCTTTGTCCCCTTGGCTAGCGAGACCCAGTACTTC. It encodes CASSFVPLASETQYF.

This clone was observed once. The chain carries TRBV7-9 and TRBJ2-3; tentative D call: TRBD1 (5 bases). The germline V and J ends were trimmed by 5 bases and 5 bases, with 14 bases remaining between them. The V gene's germline CDR1 is SEHNR and CDR2 FQNEAQ (reference sequence). This CDR3 comprises 14 residues. The CDR3 sequence: CASSPAGLKDTQYF. CDR3 bases: TGTGCCAGCAGCCCCGCAGGGCTTAAAGATACGCAGTATTTT.

This chain links TRBV27 with TRBJ2-1; 11 bases map to TRBD2. Germline V gene lookup returns CDR1 MNHEY and CDR2 SMNVEV (reference sequence). With V trimmed by 7 bases and J by 3 bases, 5 bases remained unmatched. CDR3 length: 15 amino acids. CDR3 DNA: TGTGCCAGCACCTTGACTAGCGGGAACTACAATGAGCAGTTCTTC. Its protein product is CASTLTSGNYNEQFF.

CDR3 sequence reads: CASSIVRGDTQYF. DNA for the CDR3: TGTGCCAGCAGCATCGTCAGGGGAGATACGCAGTATTTT. V usage is TRBV6-5 and J usage is TRBJ2-3, with D perhaps TRBD1 (6 bases). The CDR3 totals 13 residues. The ends were cut back, 6 bases at V and 5 bases at J, with 12 bases in the middle. CDR1 is MNHEY and CDR2 is SVGAGI in the germline V gene.

This rearrangement joins TRBV5-4 to TRBJ2-3; possible D gene TRBD2, 6 bases. Trimming cost V 0 bases and J 3 bases, with 17 bases left between them. Germline V gene sequence: CDR1 SGHNT, CDR2 YYREEE (reference sequence). The CDR3 covers 17 residues. CDR3: CASSLAGTDRGTDTQYF. The CDR3 coding sequence is TGTGCCAGCAGCTTGGCCGGGACTGATAGAGGTACAGATACGCAGTATTTT.

The chain joins TRBV15 to TRBJ1-3; D unresolved. Germline values: CDR1 LNHNV, CDR2 YYDKDF (reference sequence). Deletions cut 0 bases from V and 0 bases from J, with 6 bases between. The CDR3 contains 15 residues. CDR3 loop: CATSREQFSGNTIYF. DNA of the CDR3: TGTGCCACCAGCAGAGAACAGTTCTCTGGAAACACCATATATTTT.

In its sample, this clone was seen once. The CDR3 protein is CASSAGTKRDTQYF. CDR3 DNA sequence: TGCGCCAGCAGCGCCGGGACTAAGAGAGATACGCAGTATTTT. The chain combines TRBV5-1 with TRBJ2-3; 7 positions match TRBD2. CDR3 length: 14 residues. Trimming took 4 bases from V and 5 from J; bases not matched to a gene: 7. The germline V gene encodes CDR1 SGHRS and CDR2 YFSETQ.

The chain uses TRBV5-1 and TRBJ2-1; possibly TRBD2 for D (5 bases). The CDR3 contains 15 residues. From germline, CDR1 is SGHRS and CDR2 YFSETQ. Trimming removed 6 bases from V and 7 bases from J, with 20 bases in between. The CDR3 DNA sequence: TGCGCCAGCAAGCCCTTCGCGGGTGTCTCGAATGAGCAGTTCTTC. This sequence encodes CASKPFAGVSNEQFF.

The chain carries TRBV6-1 and TRBJ1-2; D not certain. V dropped 3 bases and J dropped 4 bases, with 12 bases sitting between them. CDR3 length: 14 amino acids. Germline V gives CDR1 MNHNS, CDR2 SASEGT. The CDR3 is CASSDRLGLYGYTF. The DNA of the CDR3 is TGTGCCAGCAGTGATAGACTAGGTCTCTATGGCTACACCTTC.

V gene TRBV11-3 combines with J gene TRBJ2-1; TRBD2 aligns across 9 bases. V trimming: 2 bases; J trimming: 6 bases; junction bases outside the gene matches: 8. Germline assignment: CDR1 SGHNT and CDR2 YENEEA. The CDR3 is 16 amino acids. The CDR3 sequence: CASSLQASGMGNEQFF. Here the CDR3 DNA reads TGTGCCAGCAGCTTACAGGCTAGCGGGATGGGCAATGAGCAGTTCTTC.

The chain couples TRBV19 to TRBJ2-1, with D possibly matching TRBD2 (6 bases). The V and J ends lost 10 bases and 1 base respectively, with 17 bases between them. Germline loops: CDR1 LNHDA, CDR2 SQIVND (reference sequence). This CDR3 contains 15 residues. The CDR3 sequence is CATRRDFGSYNEQFF. CDR3 coding DNA: TGTGCCACCAGACGGGACTTTGGTTCCTACAATGAGCAGTTCTTC.

Only one count was recorded for this clone. The chain joins TRBV7-8 to TRBJ2-1; 9 nucleotides align to TRBD2. Trimming removed 1 base from V and 7 bases from J; junction bases left unmatched: 5. Per the germline V gene, CDR1 is SGHVS and CDR2 is FQNEAQ. CDR3 length: 15 amino acids. This chain's CDR3 is CASSLVAGGPNEQFF. The CDR3 region has the DNA TGTGCCAGCAGCTTAGTCGCGGGGGGGCCGAATGAGCAGTTCTTC.

This rearrangement joins TRBV6-5 to TRBJ2-3; possibly TRBD1 for D (6 bases). The germline CDR1 and CDR2 sequences are MNHEY and SVGAGI. The CDR3 is 15 amino acids. V gave up 0 bases and J gave up 1 base, with 8 bases separating them. In nucleotides, the CDR3 is TGTGCCAGCAGTTACTCTGCAGGGGGCACAGATACGCAGTATTTT. Protein: CASSYSAGGTDTQYF.

This clone appeared a single time. The V and J genes are TRBV6-1 and TRBJ1-2, with TRBD1 matching over 9 bases. Germline CDR1 is MNHNS and CDR2 is SASEGT. This CDR3 is built from 14 residues. The ends lost 2 bases at V and 5 bases at J; junction bases unmatched: 3. For the CDR3, the DNA is TGTGCCAGCAGTGAACAAGGGACAGGGTATGGCTACACCTTC. This translates into CASSEQGTGYGYTF.

J is TRBJ2-5 and V is TRBV5-6; 10 nucleotides align to TRBD2. The length of the CDR3 is 17 residues. CDR1 and CDR2 from the germline V gene are SGHDT and YYEEEE. J lost 5 bases, V lost 1 base, and 11 bases had no gene match. Here the CDR3 DNA reads TGTGCCAGCAGCTTGATGCTAGCGGGAGTGCGGACCGAGACCCAGTACTTC. Its protein is CASSLMLAGVRTETQYF.

The rearrangement uses TRBV12-3 or TRBV12-4 and TRBJ2-1, with a tentative D call TRBD1 (6 bases). Trimming cost V 6 bases and J 6 bases, with 12 bases left between them. This CDR3 spans 13 amino acids. CDR3 residues: CASSLLTGNEQFF. CDR3 sequence (DNA): TGTGCCAGCAGCCTATTGACAGGCAATGAGCAGTTCTTC.

This rearrangement joins TRBV12-3 or TRBV12-4 to TRBJ2-1; D not certain. The CDR3 runs 10 residues. V lost 8 bases and J lost 7, with 6 bases in between. DNA for the CDR3: TGTGCCAGCGCTAGGAATGAGCAGTTCTTC. It specifies CASARNEQFF.

The chain has TRBV6-6 and TRBJ2-7, with no clear D. Trimming removed 4 bases from V and 7 bases from J, with 17 bases in between. Germline V gives CDR1 MNHNY, CDR2 SVGAGI (reference sequence). The CDR3 sequence is 14 residues long. This chain's CDR3 is CASSSKIRSSEQYF. Written as DNA, the CDR3 is TGTGCCAGCAGTTCAAAAATTAGATCGTCAGAGCAGTACTTC.

This clone was detected only a few times. The V gene is TRBV18, the J gene TRBJ2-3; 7 bases are shared with TRBD2. The V gene end was trimmed by 6 bases and the J gene end by 3 bases; junction bases not matched to a gene: 0. From germline, CDR1 is KGHSH and CDR2 LQKENI. This CDR3 spans 12 amino acids. The CDR3 sequence: CASSGGTDTQYF. CDR3 coding DNA: TGTGCCAGCTCGGGAGGGACAGATACGCAGTATTTT.

V is TRBV3-1 (or the pseudogene TRBV3-2) and J is TRBJ2-1, with 10 bases identical to TRBD2. The length of the CDR3 is 15 residues. With V trimmed by 2 bases and J by 6 bases, 4 bases remained unmatched. In germline, CDR1 is LGHDT, CDR2 YNNKEL (reference sequence). The CDR3 reads CASSQLAGVGNEQFF. The CDR3, as DNA: TGTGCCAGCAGCCAACTAGCGGGAGTGGGCAATGAGCAGTTCTTC.

V usage is TRBV18 and J usage is TRBJ1-2, with 9 bases lining up with TRBD1. This CDR3 region has 14 residues. CDR1 and CDR2 (germline): KGHSH, LQKENI. J was trimmed by 6 bases and V by 4 bases; bases with no gene match: 6. In DNA, the CDR3 is TGTGCCAGCTCACTCTGGGACAGGGCCGATGGCTACACCTTC. It encodes CASSLWDRADGYTF.

This chain connects TRBV12-3 or TRBV12-4 to TRBJ1-2; D is undetermined. The CDR3 loop spans 12 amino acids. V was clipped by 6 bases and J by 8 bases, with 13 bases between them. The CDR3 DNA reads TGTGCCAGCAGCCCATGGCCGAGGGGCTACACCTTC. Its protein is CASSPWPRGYTF.